The 14 T cell receptor beta chains listed next were all sequenced from one sample in a study of T cells after yellow fever vaccination. MiXCR, applied by TCRdb to the 5' RACE reads, yields one record per CDR3 protein. The profile covers some 500,000 distinct CDR3 sequences, with roughly 12% appearing a single time and over 13% taken by the ten largest. Sequenced here: PBMCs, sampled on the day of the yellow fever booster vaccination. These TCRs come from a man aged 25 to 45 who received the YFV17D yellow fever vaccine.

This clonotype was counted only a few times. The chain carries TRBV27 and TRBJ2-5; 13 bases fit TRBD2. V dropped 6 bases and J dropped 4; count of bases not matched to a gene: 5. Germline V lookup: CDR1 MNHEY, CDR2 SMNVEV (reference sequence). The CDR3 covers 15 residues. The CDR3 protein is CASSWTSGSGETQYF. The DNA for the CDR3 is TGTGCCAGCAGCTGGACTAGCGGGAGTGGAGAGACCCAGTACTTC.

This clonotype has at least ten counts. The V and J genes are TRBV7-9 and TRBJ2-3; D ambiguous. V lost 2 bases and J 0 bases, leaving 6 bases between the germline ends. The CDR3 loop spans 14 amino acids. Germline CDR1 is SEHNR and CDR2 is FQNEAQ (reference sequence). CDR3 coding DNA: TGTGCCAGCAGCTTAATTAGTAGCACAGATACGCAGTATTTT. Translating it yields CASSLISSTDTQYF. The full variable domain, rest sourced from reference TRBV7-9 and TRBJ2-3, is DTGVSQNPRHKITKRGQNVTFRCDPISEHNRLYWYRQTLGQGPEFLTYFQNEAQLEKSRLLSDRFSAERPKGSFSTLEIQRTEQGDSAMYLCASSLISSTDTQYFGPGTRLTVL.

As DNA, the CDR3 is TGTGCCAGTAGTACGGCGGGACCAGATACGCAGTATTTT. Its translation is CASSTAGPDTQYF. The J gene is TRBJ2-3, the V gene TRBV19, with a possible D match to TRBD2 (6 bases). CDR1 and CDR2 from the germline V gene are LNHDA and SQIVND (reference sequence). V was pared by 4 bases and J by 4 bases, with 9 bases between. The CDR3 loop spans 13 amino acids.

This clonotype turned up a few times. The chain has TRBV7-2 and TRBJ2-7; TRBD2 matches 7 bases. The V gene's germline CDR1 is SGHTA and CDR2 FQGNSA. After removal of 2 bases from V and 7 bases from J, the junction contained 8 bases not matched to a gene. The length of the CDR3 is 14 residues. CDR3 nucleotide sequence: TGTGCCAGCAGCTTACGACGGGGGGAGGGGGAGCAGTACTTC. Its translation is CASSLRRGEGEQYF.

V is TRBV19 and J is TRBJ2-7; D ambiguous. Germline lookup yields CDR1 LNHDA and CDR2 SQIVND (reference sequence). The germline V and J ends were trimmed by 3 bases and 4 bases, with 7 bases remaining between them. This CDR3 has 12 residues. CDR3 in DNA: TGTGCCAGTAGTATCCCCCCTTACGAGCAGTACTTC. Residues: CASSIPPYEQYF. The full variable domain, completed using reference TRBV19 and TRBJ2-7, is DGGITQSPKYLFRKEGQNVTLSCEQNLNHDAMYWYRQDPGQGLRLIYYSQIVNDFQKGDIAEGYSVSREKKESFPLTVTSAQKNPTAFYLCASSIPPYEQYFGPGTRLTVT.

There are a few counts of this clonotype. The rearrangement links TRBV7-8 to TRBJ2-2, with 11 bases aligning to TRBD2. Germline V lookup: CDR1 SGHVS, CDR2 FQNEAQ. Trimming removed 8 bases from V and 5 bases from J; junction bases left unmatched: 1. The CDR3 has 13 amino acids. The CDR3 bases are TGTGCCAGCTGGACTAGCGGGACCGGGGAGCTGTTTTTT. Its translation is CASWTSGTGELFF.

This clonotype was counted a few times. The rearrangement joins TRBV11-2 to TRBJ2-5; D may correspond to TRBD1 or TRBD2 (5 bases each). Germline loops: CDR1 SGHAT, CDR2 FQNNGV. Trimming took 1 base from V and 3 from J, leaving 21 bases between them. The CDR3 consists of 18 residues. As DNA, the CDR3 is TGTGCCAGCAGCTTAGGAGTTCGCAACTATCGAGGGGAAGAGACCCAGTACTTC. It specifies CASSLGVRNYRGEETQYF.

The gene calls are TRBV28 and TRBJ2-3; D not certain. CDR3 length equals 13 residues. The germline CDR1 and CDR2 sequences are MDHEN and SYDVKM. V lost 2 bases and J 5 bases, leaving 8 bases between the germline ends. The CDR3: CASSLRPEDTQYF. As DNA, the CDR3 is TGTGCCAGCAGTTTAAGACCTGAAGATACGCAGTATTTT.

The chain is built from TRBV2 and TRBJ1-6, with 7 bases aligning to TRBD1. This CDR3 spans 14 amino acids. V shed 4 bases, J shed 13 bases, and the junction held 10 bases outside the gene matches. Germline V gene data show CDR1 as SNHLY and CDR2 as FYNNEI. Here the CDR3 reads CASSAGRGLVPLHF. The CDR3 DNA sequence: TGTGCCAGCAGTGCTGGCAGGGGGTTGGTTCCCCTCCACTTT.

This clonotype showed up many times. The chain recombines TRBV6-5 with TRBJ2-5, with TRBD2 matching over 10 bases. Germline lookup yields CDR1 MNHEY and CDR2 SVGAGI. V trimming: 5 bases; J trimming: 5 bases; junction bases outside the gene matches: 5. The CDR3 has 14 amino acids. The CDR3 DNA reads as TGTGCCAGCAGTCTACTTAGCGGGGGGGAGACCCAGTACTTC. Its translation is CASSLLSGGETQYF.

This clonotype was observed a handful of times. This sequence joins TRBV18 and TRBJ2-3, with 7 bases fitting TRBD2. Germline CDR1 and CDR2: KGHSH and LQKENI. V shed 3 bases, J shed 3 bases, and the junction held 12 bases outside the gene matches. The CDR3 contains 17 residues. The CDR3 region has the DNA TGTGCCAGCTCACCGAGCTCGGCTAGCGGTTGGACAGATACGCAGTATTTT. Residues: CASSPSSASGWTDTQYF.

This clonotype came up a few times. The CDR3 reads CSARASRTYTQYF. In nucleotides, the CDR3 is TGCAGTGCTAGAGCGAGTCGGACTTATACGCAGTATTTT. The rearrangement links TRBV20-1 to TRBJ2-3; perhaps TRBD2 as D (5 bases). CDR3 size: 13 residues. V was trimmed by 1 base and J by 7 bases, leaving 12 bases between them. Germline CDR1 reads DFQATT; CDR2 reads SNEGSKA (reference sequence).

The V call is TRBV12-3 or TRBV12-4, the J call TRBJ2-4; 8 nucleotides align to TRBD1. Losses at the gene ends were 6 bases for V and 6 bases for J; bases not matched to a gene: 4. This CDR3 has 13 amino acids. This chain's CDR3 is CASRDRVGNIQYF. The CDR3, as DNA: TGTGCCAGCAGGGACAGGGTGGGAAACATTCAGTACTTC.

This clonotype has more than one count but fewer than ten. The CDR3 region is CASSQGGTGPDYGYTF. CDR3 DNA: TGTGCCAGCAGCCAAGGGGGGACAGGCCCGGACTATGGCTACACCTTC. V gene TRBV4-2 combines with J gene TRBJ1-2; 8 bases fit TRBD1. V gave up 1 base and J gave up 3 bases; unmatched junction bases: 7. This CDR3 has 16 amino acids. Germline assignment: CDR1 LGHNA and CDR2 YNFKEQ.